Following are 23 T cell receptor beta chains from one sample sequenced in a study of shared clonotypes between healthy human individuals. The assay was immunoSEQ multiplex PCR, and TCRdb's table has in-frame clones only and misses some. This sample carries more than 150,000 clones, just under 95% of them seen once, and the ten largest clones take around 0.067%. Sequenced: naive CD4+ T cells sorted from blood. Described subset: CD45RA+ positively selected. The origin of the receptors is a woman in her 30s in good health.

This clone appeared a single time. CDR3 region: CASSRLLSGFSSYEQYF. CDR3 nucleotides: TGTGCCAGCAGCCGCCTCTTAAGCGGGTTCAGCTCCTACGAGCAGTACTTC. The chain is built from TRBV14 and TRBJ2-7; a weak D match, TRBD2 (6 bases). Trimming took off 4 bases at V and 0 bases at J, with 19 bases between the two ends. The length of the CDR3 is 17 residues. CDR1 and CDR2 from the germline V gene are SGHDN and FVKESK.

This clone has only one observation. Without the conserved terminal phenylalanine or tryptophan, this CDR3 likely stems from a read error. This chain connects TRBV27 to TRBJ1-2; 8 nucleotides agree with TRBD1. This CDR3 spans 14 amino acids. Trimming took 6 bases from V and 6 from J; bases not matched to a gene: 9. CDR1 and CDR2 (germline): MNHEY, SMNVEV (reference sequence). This chain's CDR3 is CASRRTGNKNGYTL. In DNA, the CDR3 is TGTGCCAGCAGACGGACAGGGAATAAGAATGGCTACACCCTC.

The rearrangement joins TRBV18 to TRBJ1-2, with D possibly matching TRBD1 (5 bases). Trimming stripped 4 bases from V and 6 bases from J, with 18 bases between. The CDR3 contains 15 residues. Germline V CDR1 and CDR2: KGHSH, LQKENI. The CDR3 is CASSLGGIRGNGYTF. For the CDR3, the DNA is TGTGCCAGCTCACTCGGGGGGATCAGAGGCAATGGCTACACCTTC.

This chain joins TRBV11-3 and TRBJ2-1; D uncertain. The ends were cut back, 5 bases at V and 0 bases at J, with 11 bases in the middle. The CDR3 has 15 amino acids. Per germline, CDR1 SGHNT and CDR2 YENEEA. The CDR3 coding sequence is TGTGCCAGCAGCGAAGGCACGAGCTCCTACAATGAGCAGTTCTTC. It specifies CASSEGTSSYNEQFF. Together with reference TRBV11-3 and TRBJ2-1, the CDR3 gives the full variable domain: EAGVVQSPRYKIIEKKQPVAFWCNPISGHNTLYWYLQNLGQGPELLIRYENEEAVDDSQLPKDRFSAERLKGVDSTLKIQPAELGDSAVYLCASSEGTSSYNEQFFGPGTRLTVL.

Here the CDR3 reads CSVRGGANEKLFF. The CDR3 DNA reads as TGCAGCGTACGAGGGGGCGCGAATGAAAAACTGTTTTTT. The chain combines TRBV29-1 with TRBJ1-4; 7 bases are shared with TRBD1. Germline V gene sequence: CDR1 SQVTM, CDR2 ANQGSEA. V shed 6 bases and J 5 bases; nucleotides not matched to a gene: 6. The CDR3 extends over 13 amino acids. Full variable domain (missing parts from reference TRBV29-1 and TRBJ1-4): SAVISQKPSRDICQRGTSLTIQCQVDSQVTMMFWYRQQPGQSLTLIATANQGSEATYESGFVIDKFPISRPNLTFSTLTVSNMSPEDSSIYLCSVRGGANEKLFFGSGTQLSVL.

The rearrangement uses TRBV19 and TRBJ1-3; 7 bases fit TRBD1. V was pared by 10 bases and J by 0 bases, with 6 bases of the junction left unmatched. CDR3 length: 14 residues. Per the germline V gene, CDR1 is LNHDA and CDR2 is SQIVND (reference sequence). In DNA form, the CDR3 reads TGTGCCACCCTGGACAGGTACTCTGGAAACACCATATATTTT. Encoded protein: CATLDRYSGNTIYF. The variable domain in full, completed from reference TRBV19 and TRBJ1-3, reads DGGITQSPKYLFRKEGQNVTLSCEQNLNHDAMYWYRQDPGQGLRLIYYSQIVNDFQKGDIAEGYSVSREKKESFPLTVTSAQKNPTAFYLCATLDRYSGNTIYFGEGSWLTVV.

This clone was counted a few times. CDR3 in amino acids: CASSRTRGDYEQYF. The CDR3 nucleotides are TGTGCCAGCAGCCGGACTAGAGGGGATTACGAGCAGTACTTC. The rearrangement joins TRBV7-9 to TRBJ2-7; 7 bases are shared with TRBD2. V was clipped by 5 bases and J by 4 bases; unmatched bases: 8. The CDR3 has 14 residues. Germline CDR1 SEHNR, CDR2 FQNEAQ (reference sequence). The full variable domain, completed using reference TRBV7-9 and TRBJ2-7, is DTGVSQNPRHKITKRGQNVTFRCDPISEHNRLYWYRQTLGQGPEFLTYFQNEAQLEKSRLLSDRFSAERPKGSFSTLEIQRTEQGDSAMYLCASSRTRGDYEQYFGPGTRLTVT.

The chain uses TRBV29-1 and TRBJ1-3; D is unresolved. The CDR3 contains 13 residues. The germline CDR1 and CDR2 sequences are SQVTM and ANQGSEA. Trimming cost V 1 base and J 4 bases, with 8 bases left between them. The CDR3 DNA sequence: TGCAGCGTTGAAGTGGGAAGGGGAAACACCATATATTTT. Translated, it gives CSVEVGRGNTIYF.

The V gene is TRBV28, the J gene TRBJ2-7; 9 nucleotides match TRBD1. The junction had 9 bases not matched to a gene; V was cut back by 6 bases and J by 9 bases. Germline loops: CDR1 MDHEN, CDR2 SYDVKM. The CDR3 runs to 13 residues. The CDR3 is CASSPGTGPRQYF. The CDR3 nucleotides are TGTGCCAGCAGCCCTGGGACAGGGCCAAGGCAGTACTTC. The whole variable domain, remainder taken from reference TRBV28 and TRBJ2-7, is DVKVTQSSRYLVKRTGEKVFLECVQDMDHENMFWYRQDPGLGLRLIYFSYDVKMKEKGDIPEGYSVSREKKERFSLILESASTNQTSMYLCASSPGTGPRQYFGPGTRLTVT.

The rearrangement links TRBV27 to TRBJ2-3, with D maybe TRBD2 (5 bases). Germline-derived CDR1 and CDR2 are MNHEY and SMNVEV (reference sequence). Trimming left V 9 bases short and J 6 bases short, with 16 bases between. This CDR3 spans 13 amino acids. The CDR3 coding sequence is TGTGCCAGGCCTCAGACGGGGTGCGATACGCAGTATTTT. It codes for CARPQTGCDTQYF.

This clone was seen only once. V is TRBV28 and J is TRBJ1-5; D unresolved. V lost 7 bases to trimming and J lost 2 bases, with 3 bases between them. The CDR3 covers 11 residues. The V gene's germline CDR1 is MDHEN and CDR2 SYDVKM. The CDR3 loop is CASNGNQPQHF. The CDR3 DNA is TGTGCCAGCAATGGCAATCAGCCCCAGCATTTT.

The rearrangement links TRBV29-1 to TRBJ2-7, with D unresolved. Trimming took off 6 bases at V and 7 bases at J, with 13 bases between the two ends. Germline CDR1 SQVTM, CDR2 ANQGSEA. The CDR3 has 11 amino acids. CDR3 nucleotides: TGCAGCGTAAGGTACATGTCGGAGCAGTACTTC. Translation: CSVRYMSEQYF.

This chain joins TRBV19 and TRBJ2-5; weak D call: TRBD2 (5 bases). The J call may be mistaken, given a closer DNA end match to TRBJ2-7. The CDR3 spans 14 residues. Germline assignment: CDR1 LNHDA and CDR2 SQIVND (reference sequence). The CDR3 nucleotides are TGTGCCAGTAGTATCCTAGCATCCACCTACGAGCAGTACTTC. This encodes CASSILASTYEQYF.

The CDR3 DNA reads as TGTGCCAGCAGCTTAGCGTTGACAGGGGGTCGCTACGAGCAGTACTTC. Translation: CASSLALTGGRYEQYF. This sequence joins TRBV7-9 and TRBJ2-7; TRBD1 matches at 9 bases. Losses at the gene ends were 0 bases for V and 3 bases for J; bases not matched to a gene: 6. CDR1 and CDR2 from the germline V gene are SEHNR and FQNEAQ (reference sequence). The CDR3 runs 16 residues. Filled out from reference TRBV7-9 and TRBJ2-7, the complete variable domain reads DTGVSQNPRHKITKRGQNVTFRCDPISEHNRLYWYRQTLGQGPEFLTYFQNEAQLEKSRLLSDRFSAERPKGSFSTLEIQRTEQGDSAMYLCASSLALTGGRYEQYFGPGTRLTVT.

The genes are TRBV28 and TRBJ2-7; D may be TRBD1 (6 bases). CDR3 size: 14 residues. Trimming removed 3 bases at V and 2 bases at J, with 11 bases between. Germline lookup yields CDR1 MDHEN and CDR2 SYDVKM. The CDR3 bases are TGTGCCAGCAGTTTGGCAGGGGCAGCCTACGAGCAGTACTTC. This sequence encodes CASSLAGAAYEQYF.

Notes on this clone: The sample contains more than one DNA sequence encoding this CDR3. This chain links TRBV18 with TRBJ2-5; no clear D. The length of the CDR3 is 12 residues. V was clipped by 6 bases and J by 0 bases, with 5 bases between them. Germline CDR1 KGHSH, CDR2 LQKENI. The chain's CDR3 is CASSPYQETQYF. In DNA, the CDR3 is TGTGCCAGCTCGCCGTACCAAGAGACCCAGTACTTC.

The V gene is TRBV18, the J gene TRBJ2-7, with TRBD2 identical over 11 bases. The CDR3 is made up of 15 amino acids. Germline CDR1 reads KGHSH; CDR2 reads LQKENI. V gave up 2 bases and J gave up 1 base; unmatched junction bases: 1. In DNA, the CDR3 is TGTGCCAGCTCACCAACTAGCGGGAGTTCCTACGAGCAGTACTTC. Amino acids: CASSPTSGSSYEQYF.

This chain uses TRBV6-6 with TRBJ2-7, with D possibly called TRBD1 or TRBD2 (5 bases each). Trimming took off 5 bases at V and 1 base at J, with 12 bases between the two ends. CDR1 MNHNY and CDR2 SVGAGI come from the germline V gene (reference sequence). The CDR3 loop spans 14 amino acids. The CDR3 DNA sequence: TGTGCCAGCAGTGCCGGGACGGCTTCCTACGAGCAGTACTTC. Translation gives CASSAGTASYEQYF.

The V and J genes are TRBV12-5 and TRBJ2-3, with D unresolved. This CDR3 has 14 residues. The ends were cut back, 2 bases at V and 2 bases at J, with 8 bases in the middle. Germline CDR1 and CDR2: LGHNT and FRNRAP. The CDR3 nucleotides are TGTGCTAGTGGTTTGTCTGGCCACACAGATACGCAGTATTTT. Translated, it gives CASGLSGHTDTQYF.

The CDR3, as DNA: TGTGCCAGCAGTTATCTACGACAGGGTGAAGCTTTCTTT. The encoded protein is CASSYLRQGEAFF. The chain employs TRBV28 and TRBJ1-1; 7 bases line up with TRBD1. The germline gives CDR1 MDHEN, CDR2 SYDVKM. This CDR3 contains 13 residues. V shed 4 bases, J shed 7 bases, and the junction held 6 bases outside the gene matches.

This chain joins TRBV9 and TRBJ1-1, with D hard to call. Germline assignment: CDR1 SGDLS and CDR2 YYNGEE. The CDR3 is 15 residues long. Between the trimmed V and J ends, which lost 0 bases and 0 bases, there was a span of 9 bases. The chain's CDR3 is CASSVAGTLNTEAFF. In DNA, the CDR3 is TGTGCCAGCAGCGTAGCTGGTACACTGAACACTGAAGCTTTCTTT.

This clone showed up just once. The chain combines TRBV28 with TRBJ2-7; the D is unclear. Deletions cut 8 bases from V and 4 bases from J, with 15 bases between. Germline-derived CDR1 and CDR2 are MDHEN and SYDVKM. CDR3 length equals 13 residues. CDR3 nucleotide sequence: TGTGCCAGCCGTCCTGCGTCTCTATACGAGCAGTACTTC. Protein: CASRPASLYEQYF.

The chain couples TRBV21-1 to TRBJ2-3; TRBD2 is taken as the D call from the table, unchecked against the DNA. TRBV21-1 has pseudogene status. The CDR3 extends over 20 amino acids. The CDR3 sequence is CASSKAWGLAGDGGTDTQYF. The CDR3 bases are TGTGCCAGCAGCAAAGCTTGGGGGCTAGCGGGAGATGGGGGCACAGATACGCAGTATTTT.